Detailed here is one T cell receptor (beta chain). Here immunoSEQ multiplex PCR was the method, and the copy in TCRdb shows in-frame clones only, minus some. The sample lists under 250,000 clones, approximately 80% occurring once. These data originate in a study of blood T cell repertoires in COVID-19. The germline CDR1 and CDR2 sequences are SNHLY and FYNNEI. V was pared by 6 bases and J by 6 bases, with 15 bases of the junction left unmatched. The CDR3 covers 16 residues. The rearrangement uses TRBV2 and TRBJ2-5, with 8 bases matching TRBD1. Source material: peripheral blood. The clonotype originates from a middle-aged man with acute or convalescent COVID-19. CDR3 in DNA: TGTGCCAGCAGCCTACTCTCAGGGGGCGCAGTAAAGACCCAGTACTTC. Translation: CASSLLSGGAVKTQYF.